The 7 T cell receptor beta chains reported below all come from one sample, sequenced in a study of low-dose radiotherapy and immunotherapy resistance in tumors. As for time point: before trial treatment. Priming of first-strand cDNA relied on TRAV- and TRBV-specific primers (covering alpha and beta chains). The authors ran around 19 PCR cycles to amplify TCRs with a constant-region primer and V-primer adapter. TCRdb analysed the reads with MiXCR anew, one entry per CDR3 protein. The sample includes 85,000 to 95,000 distinct CDR3 sequences, 9.4% of them seen just once. The sequences come from PBMCs, collected before treatment. All receptors come from a male donor with prostate cancer.

This clonotype was picked up many times. The rearrangement joins TRBV3-1 to TRBJ2-4; either TRBD1 or TRBD2 may fit D (7 bases each). V gave up 5 bases and J gave up 7 bases, with 24 bases separating them. The CDR3 is 17 residues long. Germline V gives CDR1 LGHDT, CDR2 YNNKEL (reference sequence). This CDR3 reads CASSSLSGGGPRNIQYF. The CDR3 DNA reads TGTGCCAGCAGCTCATTATCAGGGGGAGGGCCTCGGAACATTCAGTACTTC.

There are many counts of this clonotype. The V and J genes are TRBV5-4 and TRBJ2-5, with D unresolved. Germline-derived CDR1 and CDR2 are SGHNT and YYREEE (reference sequence). V lost 3 bases, J lost 1 base, and 7 bases lay in between. CDR3 length: 13 amino acids. The CDR3 loop is CASSSGPQETQYF. The CDR3, as DNA: TGTGCCAGCAGCTCCGGACCCCAAGAGACCCAGTACTTC.

To note about this clonotype: This may come from a read error, since a much larger clone is one base off. This rearrangement joins TRBV28 to TRBJ2-1; 9 bases match TRBD1. CDR1 is MDHEN and CDR2 is SYDVKM in the germline V gene. There are 16 residues in the CDR3. CDR3 coding DNA: TGTGCCAGCAGTTCGTCTCCGGGACAGGGAAAAAATGAGGAGTTCTTC. Protein product: CASSSSPGQGKNEEFF.

The table lists this clonotype with many counts. DNA for the CDR3: TGCAGTGCTTCTACGGGGCGGACCAGCACAGATACGCAGTATTTT. Protein: CSASTGRTSTDTQYF. This rearrangement joins TRBV20-1 to TRBJ2-3, with D perhaps being TRBD1 or TRBD2 (5 bases each). The CDR3 runs 15 residues. V was pared by 5 bases and J by 0 bases, with 15 bases between. Per germline, CDR1 DFQATT and CDR2 SNEGSKA (reference sequence).

This clonotype was seen at least ten times. J is TRBJ1-5 and V is TRBV12-3 or TRBV12-4, with D maybe TRBD1 (5 bases). Between the trimmed V and J ends, which lost 2 bases and 0 bases, there was a span of 14 bases. The CDR3 is 17 amino acids. CDR3 residues: CASSLTRTYYSNQPQHF. The CDR3 DNA sequence: TGTGCCAGCAGTTTAACCAGGACATACTATAGCAATCAGCCCCAGCATTTT.

This clonotype has ten or more counts. This chain links TRBV12-3 or TRBV12-4 with TRBJ2-7, with D possibly being TRBD1 (5 bases). The CDR3 runs to 13 residues. Trimming left V 6 bases short and J 0 bases short, with 9 bases between. CDR3 sequence: CASSSDSSYEQYF. The DNA of the CDR3 is TGTGCCAGCAGCTCCGACAGCTCCTACGAGCAGTACTTC.

This clonotype was picked up many times. V is TRBV5-4 and J is TRBJ2-7; possible D gene TRBD2, 5 bases. The CDR3 loop spans 14 amino acids. With 0 bases removed from V and 1 base from J, the gap between germline ends came to 8 bases. CDR1 is SGHNT, CDR2 YYREEE, per germline (reference sequence). This chain's CDR3 is CASSLDGLSYEQYF. The CDR3 DNA is TGTGCCAGCAGCTTGGATGGACTTTCCTACGAGCAGTACTTC.